Presented here are 32 T cell receptor beta chains from one specimen sequenced in a study of T-cell reconstitution after alpha-beta-depleted transplantation in children. Unique molecular identifiers were incorporated during preparation of the TCRbeta library. TCRdb fed the PCR reads into MiXCR, producing one record per CDR3 protein. The sample lists hundreds of thousands of distinct CDR3 sequences, approximately 15% seen once, with 0.85% to 1.3% in the top ten. The sequences come from PBMCs from the stem cell graft donor, collected from the stem cell graft. The source of these receptors is a human donor who donated a stem cell graft to a child with acute myeloid leukemia.

This clonotype was seen a few times. J is TRBJ1-1 and V is TRBV5-1; D may be TRBD1 (6 bases). The CDR3 covers 13 residues. Trimming cost V 1 base and J 6 bases, with 10 bases left between them. The germline V gene encodes CDR1 SGHRS and CDR2 YFSETQ. The DNA of the CDR3 is TGCGCCAGCAGCTTGAAGGGGGACCCTGAAGCTTTCTTT. Amino acids: CASSLKGDPEAFF.

This clonotype was observed at least ten times. The chain combines TRBV12-3 or TRBV12-4 with TRBJ2-7; 8 nucleotides agree with TRBD1. This CDR3 region has 13 residues. V shed 7 bases and J 3 bases; nucleotides not matched to a gene: 5. CDR3 sequence (DNA): TGTGCCAGCAATACCGACAGGGGCTACGAGCAGTACTTC. Translation gives CASNTDRGYEQYF.

The chain joins TRBV18 to TRBJ2-1; the D call may be TRBD1 or TRBD2 (6 bases each). CDR1 KGHSH and CDR2 LQKENI come from the germline V gene. Trimming left V 4 bases short and J 6 bases short, with 13 bases between. The CDR3 extends over 14 amino acids. The CDR3 is CASSLRGGLNEQFF. CDR3 nucleotides: TGTGCCAGCTCACTTCGAGGGGGACTCAATGAGCAGTTCTTC.

The rearrangement uses TRBV30 and TRBJ2-3; no definite D call. Germline loops: CDR1 GTSNPN, CDR2 SVGIG (reference sequence). The CDR3 totals 11 residues. Trimming took off 0 bases at V and 7 bases at J, with 5 bases between the two ends. CDR3 residues: CAWSVRNTQYF. CDR3 coding DNA: TGTGCCTGGAGTGTAAGAAATACGCAGTATTTT.

This clonotype was seen ten or more times. The chain combines TRBV6-5 with TRBJ2-7, with TRBD1 matching over 11 bases. The CDR3 is made up of 17 amino acids. V shed 2 bases, J shed 3 bases, and the junction held 9 bases outside the gene matches. Germline V CDR1 and CDR2: MNHEY, SVGAGI. The CDR3 here is CASSYGQGADYGYEQYF. In nucleotides, the CDR3 is TGTGCCAGCAGTTACGGACAGGGGGCGGACTATGGCTACGAGCAGTACTTC.

In its sample, this clonotype was seen a few times. The V call is TRBV12-3 or TRBV12-4, the J call TRBJ2-7; no reliable D call. V lost 6 bases, J lost 2 bases, and 8 bases lay in between. This CDR3 region has 12 residues. CDR3 loop: CASSSKTYEQYF. In DNA, the CDR3 is TGTGCCAGCAGCTCAAAGACCTACGAGCAGTACTTC.

This clonotype was picked up many times. The rearrangement joins TRBV12-3 or TRBV12-4 to TRBJ2-2; D not certain. The CDR3 runs 12 residues. Trimming took off 10 bases at V and 5 bases at J, with 11 bases between the two ends. The CDR3, as DNA: TGTGCCATCATCCGGGTAACCGGGGAGCTGTTTTTT. This codes for CAIIRVTGELFF.

The V call is TRBV3-1, the J call TRBJ2-5; D unresolved. V lost 2 bases, J lost 4 bases, and 14 bases lay in between. Germline CDR1 reads LGHDT; CDR2 reads YNNKEL (reference sequence). The CDR3 consists of 15 residues. The CDR3 loop is CASSQWSDVGETQYF. CDR3 in DNA: TGTGCCAGCAGCCAATGGAGTGATGTCGGAGAGACCCAGTACTTC.

In this sample, this clonotype turned up many times. V is TRBV15 and J is TRBJ2-7; perhaps TRBD1 as D (6 bases). This CDR3 contains 13 residues. Trimming left V 1 base short and J 6 bases short, with 10 bases between. Germline V CDR1 and CDR2: LNHNV, YYDKDF (reference sequence). CDR3 DNA sequence: TGTGCCACCAGCAGAGTTACAGGGAGCGAGCAGTACTTC. Translating gives CATSRVTGSEQYF.

The rearrangement links TRBV20-1 to TRBJ2-5, with 9 nucleotides matching TRBD1. With V trimmed by 7 bases and J by 2 bases, 11 bases remained unmatched. Germline V gene sequence: CDR1 DFQATT, CDR2 SNEGSKA (reference sequence). The CDR3 sequence is 15 residues long. The CDR3 nucleotides read TGCAGTGTTCCGGGACAGGGCGAGTTACAAGAGACCCAGTACTTC. Translated, it gives CSVPGQGELQETQYF.

This clonotype was observed many times. The chain is built from TRBV12-3 or TRBV12-4 and TRBJ2-2, with TRBD1 matching 8 bases. J lost 6 bases, V lost 5 bases, and 2 bases had no gene match. The CDR3 contains 13 residues. CDR3 amino acids: CASSRTGSGELFF. The CDR3 DNA follows: TGTGCCAGCAGTCGGACAGGGTCCGGGGAGCTGTTTTTT.

The genes are TRBV12-5 and TRBJ2-1; D is unresolved. Looked up from germline, CDR1 is LGHNT and CDR2 is FRNRAP. The CDR3 has 16 amino acids. Trimming took 6 bases from V and 5 from J, leaving 20 bases between them. This CDR3 is CASGKGPTTIHNEQFF. The CDR3 DNA is TGTGCTAGTGGAAAGGGCCCCACGACGATACACAATGAGCAGTTCTTC.

This clonotype was observed many times. V is TRBV9 and J is TRBJ2-1, with 10 bases matching TRBD1. This CDR3 comprises 16 residues. The V segment lost 4 bases and the J segment 6 bases; nucleotides outside the gene matches: 10. Germline V CDR1 and CDR2: SGDLS, YYNGEE. The CDR3: CASSPSDRGSVNEQFF. DNA of the CDR3: TGTGCCAGCAGCCCCTCGGACAGGGGGAGTGTCAATGAGCAGTTCTTC.

V and J are TRBV28 and TRBJ2-2; D gene unclear. Germline loops: CDR1 MDHEN, CDR2 SYDVKM. This CDR3 is 17 amino acids long. Trimming shortened V by 5 bases and J by 0 bases, and 16 bases separated the two germline ends. The CDR3 DNA follows: TGTGCCAGCAGTCCTCTTTTGTGGACCGCGAACACCGGGGAGCTGTTTTTT. It encodes CASSPLLWTANTGELFF.

This clonotype was seen ten or more times. V gene TRBV29-1 combines with J gene TRBJ1-1, with D hard to call. CDR1 is SQVTM and CDR2 is ANQGSEA in the germline V gene. CDR3 length equals 10 residues. Trimming cost V 7 bases and J 2 bases, with 5 bases left between them. The CDR3 sequence is CSAANTEAFF. CDR3 coding DNA: TGCAGCGCCGCTAACACTGAAGCTTTCTTT.

The chain carries TRBV7-2 and TRBJ1-5; no firm D call. The germline V gene encodes CDR1 SGHTA and CDR2 FQGNSA. This CDR3 region has 15 residues. V was shortened by 2 bases and J by 5 bases, with 13 bases between the two germline ends. CDR3 bases: TGTGCCAGCAGCTTACGCACGGGGAGCGATCAGCCCCAGCATTTT. Amino acid sequence: CASSLRTGSDQPQHF.

This clonotype occurred a few times. The chain combines TRBV12-3 or TRBV12-4 with TRBJ2-1; perhaps D is TRBD1 or TRBD2 (6 bases each). V was trimmed by 10 bases and J by 9 bases, leaving 16 bases between them. The CDR3 runs 12 residues. The CDR3 protein is CATSRGLGEQFF. CDR3 DNA: TGTGCCACTTCCCGGGGGCTGGGTGAGCAGTTCTTC.

Many counts were recorded for this clonotype. The V gene is TRBV20-1, the J gene TRBJ2-7; either TRBD1 or TRBD2 may fit D (6 bases each). The CDR3 is 14 amino acids. The germline CDR1 and CDR2 sequences are DFQATT and SNEGSKA (reference sequence). V shed 3 bases and J shed 5 bases, with 17 bases lying between them. The CDR3 loop reads CSASPQGRINEQYF. For the CDR3, the DNA is TGCAGTGCTAGCCCCCAGGGGAGGATCAACGAGCAGTACTTC.

The CDR3 loop reads CASSPLGSYEQYF. CDR3 in DNA: TGTGCCAGCAGCCCACTCGGCTCCTACGAGCAGTACTTC. The chain employs TRBV7-9 and TRBJ2-7; D not resolved. The CDR3 extends over 13 amino acids. Germline-derived CDR1 and CDR2 are SEHNR and FQNEAQ (reference sequence). Trimming removed 5 bases from V and 0 bases from J, with 8 bases in between.

The genes are TRBV5-1 and TRBJ1-1; 10 nucleotides align to TRBD1. V lost 0 bases, J lost 7 bases, and 3 bases stayed unmatched. The CDR3 covers 14 residues. Germline assignment: CDR1 SGHRS and CDR2 YFSETQ. CDR3 loop: CASSLGGTGVEAFF. Written as DNA, the CDR3 is TGCGCCAGCAGCTTGGGGGGGACAGGGGTTGAAGCTTTCTTT.

The chain employs TRBV25-1 and TRBJ2-1, with TRBD1 matching 7 bases. The junction had 4 bases not matched to a gene; V was cut back by 4 bases and J by 4 bases. CDR3 length: 14 amino acids. Germline V lookup: CDR1 MGHDK, CDR2 SYGVNS. CDR3 DNA: TGTGCCAGCAGTGGAGGGACAGTGTACAATGAGCAGTTCTTC. Amino acid sequence: CASSGGTVYNEQFF.

This clonotype was seen at least ten times. The rearrangement uses TRBV20-1 and TRBJ2-3; D perhaps matches TRBD1 (6 bases). The CDR3 consists of 13 residues. Per germline, CDR1 DFQATT and CDR2 SNEGSKA (reference sequence). The V end was cut by 3 bases, the J end by 7 bases, with 14 bases between. The CDR3 DNA reads TGCAGTGCTAGGGCCATCAGGGGTAATACGCAGTATTTT. Its translation is CSARAIRGNTQYF.

At least ten counts were recorded for this clonotype. The chain employs TRBV29-1 and TRBJ2-7, with D possibly being TRBD1 (6 bases). Trimming took off 6 bases at V and 6 bases at J, with 15 bases between the two ends. Germline loops: CDR1 SQVTM, CDR2 ANQGSEA. The CDR3 loop spans 12 amino acids. Here the CDR3 reads CSVALRGPEQYF. For the CDR3, the DNA is TGCAGCGTAGCCCTCAGGGGTCCCGAGCAGTACTTC.

This chain uses TRBV7-9 with TRBJ1-4; TRBD1 agrees at 7 bases. V lost 1 base and J lost 0; bases outside the gene matches: 2. Germline CDR1 reads SEHNR; CDR2 reads FQNEAQ (reference sequence). CDR3 length: 16 residues. The DNA for the CDR3 is TGTGCCAGCAGCTTAGGGACAGGCCCAACTAATGAAAAACTGTTTTTT. This translates into CASSLGTGPTNEKLFF.

This clonotype was observed at least ten times. The rearrangement joins TRBV5-1 to TRBJ2-7; TRBD1 might be the D (5 bases). This CDR3 spans 13 amino acids. Looked up from germline, CDR1 is SGHRS and CDR2 is YFSETQ. V was trimmed by 1 base and J by 2 bases, leaving 7 bases between them. This CDR3 is CASSLTGAYEQYF. For the CDR3, the DNA is TGCGCCAGCAGCTTGACAGGCGCCTACGAGCAGTACTTC.

This clonotype was detected many times. The rearrangement links TRBV20-1 to TRBJ2-7; 7 bases fit TRBD1. V was clipped by 5 bases and J by 5 bases; unmatched bases: 12. Germline V gene sequence: CDR1 DFQATT, CDR2 SNEGSKA (reference sequence). This CDR3 region has 14 residues. The CDR3 sequence: CSASSDRVRHEQYV. CDR3 sequence (DNA): TGCAGTGCTTCTTCAGACAGGGTACGACACGAGCAGTACGTC.

This clonotype was recorded many times. The chain joins TRBV20-1 to TRBJ2-1, with 7 nucleotides matching TRBD2. Germline loops: CDR1 DFQATT, CDR2 SNEGSKA (reference sequence). Trimming took 2 bases from V and 9 from J; bases not matched to a gene: 4. This CDR3 contains 12 residues. The CDR3 is CSARSGVGEQFF. In nucleotides, the CDR3 is TGCAGTGCTAGAAGCGGGGTTGGTGAGCAGTTCTTC.

V gene TRBV24-1 combines with J gene TRBJ2-7; a possible D gene is TRBD1 (6 bases). The CDR3 contains 13 residues. Germline V gives CDR1 KGHDR, CDR2 SFDVKD. With 2 bases removed from V and 6 bases from J, the gap between germline ends came to 10 bases. The CDR3 loop reads CATSDSNRVEQYF. The CDR3 DNA is TGTGCCACCAGTGATTCTAACAGGGTCGAGCAGTACTTC.

Only a few counts were recorded for this clonotype. The V and J genes are TRBV25-1 and TRBJ2-3; tentatively, D is TRBD1 (5 bases). With 0 bases removed from V and 4 bases from J, the gap between germline ends came to 14 bases. CDR1 is MGHDK and CDR2 is SYGVNS in the germline V gene. The CDR3 spans 16 residues. CDR3 region: CASSEYLGVRADTQYF. CDR3 bases: TGTGCCAGCAGTGAATATTTAGGGGTTCGCGCAGATACGCAGTATTTT.

This clonotype was seen at least ten times. The V gene is TRBV5-5, the J gene TRBJ1-2; 9 nucleotides agree with TRBD1. The CDR3 runs to 15 residues. J lost 3 bases, V lost 4 bases, and 7 bases had no gene match. The germline V gene encodes CDR1 SGHKS and CDR2 YYEKEE (reference sequence). The CDR3 protein is CASSPYRDRDYGYTF. For the CDR3, the DNA is TGTGCCAGCAGCCCGTACCGGGACAGGGACTATGGCTACACCTTC.

V and J are TRBV6-2 or TRBV6-3 and TRBJ1-5; D is possibly TRBD1 (6 bases). V dropped 5 bases and J dropped 4 bases, with 12 bases sitting between them. Germline CDR1 reads MNHEY; CDR2 reads SVGEGT. The CDR3 has 14 residues. The chain's CDR3 is CASSTGKRNQPQHF. In nucleotides, the CDR3 is TGTGCCAGCAGTACAGGGAAGAGGAATCAGCCCCAGCATTTT.

The chain links TRBV7-2 to TRBJ1-2; no definite D call. V was shortened by 3 bases and J by 6 bases, with 17 bases between the two germline ends. Germline V gene lookup returns CDR1 SGHTA and CDR2 FQGNSA. The CDR3 spans 15 residues. CDR3 DNA: TGTGCCAGCAGCTTTTCCACCCCAGGACGTGATGGCTACACCTTC. It translates to CASSFSTPGRDGYTF.